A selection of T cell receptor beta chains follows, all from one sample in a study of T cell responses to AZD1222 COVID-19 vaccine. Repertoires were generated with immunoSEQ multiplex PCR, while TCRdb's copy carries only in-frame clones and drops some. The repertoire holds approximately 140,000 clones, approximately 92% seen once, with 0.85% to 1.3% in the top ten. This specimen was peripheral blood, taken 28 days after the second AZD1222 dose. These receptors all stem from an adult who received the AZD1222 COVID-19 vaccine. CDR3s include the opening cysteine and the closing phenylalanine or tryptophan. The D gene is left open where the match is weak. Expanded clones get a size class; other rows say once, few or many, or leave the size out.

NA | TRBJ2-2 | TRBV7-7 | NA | TGTGCCAGCAGCTTGGGTGATGCCGGGGAGCTGTTTTTT | CASSLGDAGELFF
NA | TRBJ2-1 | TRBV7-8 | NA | TGTGCCAGCAGCCAAAGCACCCAAGGTTATGAGCAGTTCTTC | CASSQSTQGYEQFF
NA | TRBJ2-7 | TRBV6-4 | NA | TGTGCCAGCATTGTTTTAGGTACTTCCTACGAGCAGTACTTC | CASIVLGTSYEQYF
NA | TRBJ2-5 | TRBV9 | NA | TGTGCCAGCAGCACCTTGGGGGGCTCGGAGACCCAGTACTTC | CASSTLGGSETQYF
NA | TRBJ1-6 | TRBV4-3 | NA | TGCGCCAGCAGCCAAGACTGGAACAGGGTAAACTCACCCCTCCACTTT | CASSQDWNRVNSPLHF
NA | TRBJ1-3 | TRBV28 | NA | TGTGCCAGCAGTTTGCTGGGTTCTGGAAACACCATATATTTT | CASSLLGSGNTIYF
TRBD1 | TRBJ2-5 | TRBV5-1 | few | TGCGCCAGCAGCTTGGGACAGGGGGCCGAGACCCAGTACTTC | CASSLGQGAETQYF
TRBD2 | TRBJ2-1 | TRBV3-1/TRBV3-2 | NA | TGTGCCAGCTCCGGCGCGGGGGGTTATGAGCAGTTCTTC | CASSGAGGYEQFF
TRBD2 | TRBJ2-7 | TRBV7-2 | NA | TGTGCCAGCAGCTTAGTACCGGGAGGGGCTACCGAGCAGTACTTC | CASSLVPGGATEQYF
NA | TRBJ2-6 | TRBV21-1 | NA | TGTGCCAGCAGCAAAGGGGGAAGCAGGACGCCAATCTCTGGGGCCAACGTCCTGACTTTC | CASSKGGSRTPISGANVLTF
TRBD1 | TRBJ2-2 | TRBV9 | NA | TGTGCCAGCACGGGGCAGGGGGCCGGCACCGGGGAGCTGTTTTTT | CASTGQGAGTGELFF
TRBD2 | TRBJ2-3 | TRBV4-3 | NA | TGCGCCAGCAGCCAAGATGTAGCGGGTGGGGAAGATACGCAGTATTTT | CASSQDVAGGEDTQYF
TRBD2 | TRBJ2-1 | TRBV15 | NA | TGTGCCACCAGCAGAGTCTCGGGACTAATCGACAATGAGCAGTTCTTC | CATSRVSGLIDNEQFF
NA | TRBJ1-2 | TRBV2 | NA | TGTGCCAGCAGGACAGGACAGTTGTATGGCTACACCTTC | CASRTGQLYGYTF
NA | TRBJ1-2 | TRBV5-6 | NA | TGTGCCAGCAGCAGTCCCCTAGATGACCGCCTCTGGTATGGCTACACCTTC | CASSSPLDDRLWYGYTF
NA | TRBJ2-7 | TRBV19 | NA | TGTGCCAGTAGTATAAACAGGGCAAACGAGCAGTACTTC | CASSINRANEQYF
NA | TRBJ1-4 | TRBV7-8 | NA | TGTGCCAGCAGCTTAGAGGGTTTTATTGAAAAACTGTTTTTT | CASSLEGFIEKLFF
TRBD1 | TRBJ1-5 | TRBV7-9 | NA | TGTGCCAGCAGCCCAGGACAGGGCCCAAGCAATCAGCCCCAGCATTTT | CASSPGQGPSNQPQHF
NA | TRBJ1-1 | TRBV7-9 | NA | TGTGCCAGCAGCTTGTATATGGGGACTGAAGCTTTCTTT | CASSLYMGTEAFF
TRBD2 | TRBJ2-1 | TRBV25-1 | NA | TGTGCCAGCAGTGGGCGGGAGCATGGTGAGCAGTTCTTC | CASSGREHGEQFF
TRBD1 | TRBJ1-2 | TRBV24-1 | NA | TGTGCCACCAGTGAACCGGACAGGCCCTATGGCTACACCTTC | CATSEPDRPYGYTF
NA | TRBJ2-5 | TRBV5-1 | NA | TGCGCCAGCAGCTTGGACTCGGTACAGACCCAGTACTTC | CASSLDSVQTQYF
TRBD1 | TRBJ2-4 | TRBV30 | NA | TGTGCCTGGTCCGGGACAGGGGGCAAAAACATTCAGTACTTC | CAWSGTGGKNIQYF
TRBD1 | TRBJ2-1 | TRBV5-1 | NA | TGCGCCAGCAGGCGGGGCCCAGGGGGCGGTGGGAATGAGCAGTTCTTC | CASRRGPGGGGNEQFF
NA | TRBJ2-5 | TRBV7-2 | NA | TGTGCCAGCAGCTTAGGGGGCGGGGAGCGAGAGACCCAGTACTTC | CASSLGGGERETQYF
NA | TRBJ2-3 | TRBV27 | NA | TGTGCCAGCAGTTTGGCTAGGCTCACAGATACGCAGTATTTT | CASSLARLTDTQYF
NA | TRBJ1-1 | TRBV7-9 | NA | TGTGCCAGCAGCCCCGCAGCCTCCCGCATCGGAGGGCAGGGCACTGAAGCTTTCTTT | CASSPAASRIGGQGTEAFF
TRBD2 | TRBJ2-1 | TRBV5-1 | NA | TGCGCCAGCAGCCTACTAGGACTAGCGGGAGGTTTTGAGCAGTTCTTC | CASSLLGLAGGFEQFF
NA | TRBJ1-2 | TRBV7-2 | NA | TGTGCCAGCAGCTTCAGTAGGGACTATGGCTACACCTTC | CASSFSRDYGYTF
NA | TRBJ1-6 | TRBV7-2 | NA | TGTGCCAGCAGCTTAGTCGGCACAGGCCTCTATTCACCCCTCCACTTT | CASSLVGTGLYSPLHF
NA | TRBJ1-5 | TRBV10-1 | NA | TGCGCCAGCTCCGCGGCAGGGAGTAATAGCAATCAGCCCCAGCATTTT | CASSAAGSNSNQPQHF
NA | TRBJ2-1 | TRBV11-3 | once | TGTGCCAGCAGCCATACCCGGGAACCCTACAATGAGCAGTTCTTC | CASSHTREPYNEQFF
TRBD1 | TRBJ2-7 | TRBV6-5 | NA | TGTGCCAGCGGGGGACAGCAGTACGAGCAGTACTTC | CASGGQQYEQYF
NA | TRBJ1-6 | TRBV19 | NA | TGTGCCAGTAGTACGGACGGCGGCTCACCCCTCCACTTT | CASSTDGGSPLHF
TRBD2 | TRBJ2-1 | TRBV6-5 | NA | TGTGCCAGCTCGGGACTAGCGGGAGGGGGTGAGCAGTTCTTC | CASSGLAGGGEQFF
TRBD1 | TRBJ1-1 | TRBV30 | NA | TGTGCCTGGGACAGGGGTCCCTCTGAAGCTTTCTTT | CAWDRGPSEAFF
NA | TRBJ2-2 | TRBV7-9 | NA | TGTGCCAGCAGCTTGGGGAACACCGGGGAGCTGTTTTTT | CASSLGNTGELFF